Presented here are 10 T cell receptor beta chains from one specimen sequenced in a study of cytomegalovirus exposure and HLA in healthy donors. With 60 Vbeta and 13 Jbeta primers, the PCR was carried out. The assay was immunoSEQ multiplex PCR, and TCRdb's table has in-frame clones only and misses some. The repertoire consists of approximately 150,000 clones, with approximately 80% occurring once and the leading ten covering 3.7%. Sequenced material: PBMCs. All receptors come from a man aged 30 to 39 in good health and CMV-seropositive.

To note about this clone: Other DNA sequences in this specimen translate into the identical CDR3. The chain has TRBV7-2 and TRBJ2-5; TRBD2 aligns across 7 bases. This CDR3 has 13 residues. V trimming: 1 base; J trimming: 5 bases; junction bases outside the gene matches: 1. Germline lookup yields CDR1 SGHTA and CDR2 FQGNSA. The CDR3 DNA is TGTGCCAGCAGCTTAGGGGGGGGTGAGACCCAGTACTTC. This gives the protein CASSLGGGETQYF.

V is TRBV9 and J is TRBJ2-3, with 9 bases fitting TRBD2. Germline loops: CDR1 SGDLS, CDR2 YYNGEE. The length of the CDR3 is 15 residues. The V and J ends lost 2 bases and 2 bases, in that order; junction bases with no gene match: 3. Here the CDR3 reads CASSVAGLATDTQYF. CDR3 coding DNA: TGTGCCAGCAGCGTCGCGGGACTAGCCACAGATACGCAGTATTTT.

The chain uses TRBV9 and TRBJ2-2; the match to TRBD1 covers 7 bases. Germline CDR1 is SGDLS and CDR2 is YYNGEE. The CDR3 extends over 14 amino acids. Germline trimming cut 0 bases from V and 4 bases from J; bases unmatched to any gene: 0. In DNA, the CDR3 is TGTGCCAGCAGCGTAGCAGGGGGCACCGGGGAGCTGTTTTTT. Translating it yields CASSVAGGTGELFF.

This clone showed up just a few times. V usage is TRBV27 and J usage is TRBJ2-5; 7 positions match TRBD2. V lost 2 bases to trimming and J lost 3 bases; unmatched junction nucleotides: 0. The germline gives CDR1 MNHEY, CDR2 SMNVEV (reference sequence). This CDR3 spans 13 amino acids. CDR3 in DNA: TGTGCCAGCAGTTTAGGACTAGAAGAGACCCAGTACTTC. This encodes CASSLGLEETQYF.

V is TRBV5-4 and J is TRBJ1-2, with D perhaps matching TRBD1 (6 bases). Trimming stripped 4 bases from V and 2 bases from J, with 15 bases between. Germline CDR1 SGHNT, CDR2 YYREEE (reference sequence). CDR3 length: 15 residues. CDR3 DNA sequence: TGTGCCAGCAGCCGCCGGACAGATGGAAACTATGGCTACACCTTC. Translating it yields CASSRRTDGNYGYTF.

This clone was seen only a few times. This rearrangement joins TRBV7-3 to TRBJ2-2, with D maybe TRBD1 (6 bases). Germline V gene data show CDR1 as SGHTA and CDR2 as FQGTGA. The CDR3 runs to 14 residues. Trimming removed 6 bases from V and 1 base from J, with 9 bases in between. DNA of the CDR3: TGTGCCAGCAGAGGGGGACAGAACACCGGGGAGCTGTTTTTT. Amino acid sequence: CASRGGQNTGELFF.

A single count supports this clone. This chain joins TRBV29-1 and TRBJ2-3; 10 bases align to TRBD2. The CDR3 extends over 14 amino acids. The trim removed 4 bases at V and 3 bases at J, leaving 4 bases unmatched. From germline, CDR1 is SQVTM and CDR2 ANQGSEA. The CDR3 loop is CSVVRAGGTDTQYF. DNA for the CDR3: TGCAGCGTTGTACGAGCGGGGGGGACAGATACGCAGTATTTT.

The chain recombines TRBV18 with TRBJ2-2; the match to TRBD2 covers 10 bases. The V gene's germline CDR1 is KGHSH and CDR2 LQKENI. J gave up 3 bases and V 3 bases, and 4 bases lay outside the gene matches. The CDR3 extends over 16 amino acids. As DNA, the CDR3 is TGTGCCAGCTCACCCCGCAGCGGGGGGGACACCGGGGAGCTGTTTTTT. Protein: CASSPRSGGDTGELFF.

The CDR3 nucleotides read TGTGCCAGCAGCACTACCGGGACAGACGGAGCAGAGACCCAGTACTTC. Amino acids: CASSTTGTDGAETQYF. The chain combines TRBV5-4 with TRBJ2-5; 7 bases map to TRBD1. The CDR3 has 16 amino acids. The J segment lost 4 bases and the V segment lost 4 bases, leaving 13 bases of the junction unmatched. Germline loops: CDR1 SGHNT, CDR2 YYREEE (reference sequence).

The chain links TRBV27 to TRBJ1-3; D unresolved. CDR3 length equals 16 residues. The germline V and J ends were trimmed by 6 bases and 2 bases, with 17 bases remaining between them. Germline CDR1 reads MNHEY; CDR2 reads SMNVEV (reference sequence). The CDR3 spells CASSSGRNRPGNTIYF. The CDR3 nucleotides are TGTGCCAGCAGCAGCGGGAGGAACAGACCTGGAAACACCATATATTTT.